This T cell receptor beta chain is drawn from a study of tumor and adjacent non-tumor tissue in lung cancer. RNA was extracted from bulk tissue without any cell sorting. Distant lung tissue was collected more than 3 cm away from the tumor edge. Three rounds of nested PCR, following a modified ARM-PCR protocol, produced the TCRbeta library. TCRdb analysed the multiplex PCR reads with MiXCR anew, one entry per CDR3 protein. In the table there are roughly 82,000 distinct CDR3 sequences, 76% of which are singletons. The germline V gene has CDR1 SGHAT and CDR2 FQNNGV. The CDR3 extends over 15 amino acids. As to this clonotype: One junction end disagrees with the germline gene, perhaps due to a read error.

This clonotype was sampled from a woman between 50 and 59 years old with non-small cell lung cancer. The chain combines TRBV11-2 with TRBJ2-4; tentative D call: TRBD1 (6 bases). The specimen sequenced was distant non-tumor lung tissue. CDR3 protein: CASSFPSGIGDIQCF. In DNA form, the CDR3 reads TGTGCCAGCAGTTTCCCTAGTGGAATTGGGGACATTCAGTGCTTC.